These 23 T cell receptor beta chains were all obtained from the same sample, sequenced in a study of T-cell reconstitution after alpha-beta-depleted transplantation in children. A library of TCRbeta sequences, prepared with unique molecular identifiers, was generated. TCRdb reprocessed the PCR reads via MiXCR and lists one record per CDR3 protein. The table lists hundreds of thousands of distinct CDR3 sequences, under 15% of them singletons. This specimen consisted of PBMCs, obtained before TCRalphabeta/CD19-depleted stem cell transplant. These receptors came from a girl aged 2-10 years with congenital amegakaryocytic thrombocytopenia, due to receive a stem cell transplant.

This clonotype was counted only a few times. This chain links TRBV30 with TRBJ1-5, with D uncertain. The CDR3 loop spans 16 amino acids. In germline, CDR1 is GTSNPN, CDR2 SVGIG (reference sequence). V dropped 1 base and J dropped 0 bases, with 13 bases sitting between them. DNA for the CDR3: TGTGCCTGGAGTGAGAGAGGTCCCCGTAGCAATCAGCCCCAGCATTTT. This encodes CAWSERGPRSNQPQHF.

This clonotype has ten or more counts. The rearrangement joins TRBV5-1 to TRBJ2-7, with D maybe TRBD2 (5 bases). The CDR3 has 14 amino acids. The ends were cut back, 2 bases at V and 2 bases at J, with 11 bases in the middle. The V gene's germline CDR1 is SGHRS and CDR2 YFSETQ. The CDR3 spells CASSLLGITYEQYF. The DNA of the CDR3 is TGCGCCAGCAGCTTACTCGGGATAACCTACGAGCAGTACTTC.

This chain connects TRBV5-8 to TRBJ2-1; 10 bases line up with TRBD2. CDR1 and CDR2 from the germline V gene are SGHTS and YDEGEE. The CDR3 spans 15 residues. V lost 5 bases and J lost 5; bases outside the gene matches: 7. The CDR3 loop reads CASRLLGTSDNEQFF. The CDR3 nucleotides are TGTGCCAGCAGACTCCTCGGGACTAGCGACAATGAGCAGTTCTTC.

CDR3 in amino acids: CASSQEGPGGPSSGNTIYF. The DNA for the CDR3 is TGCGCCAGCAGCCAAGAGGGCCCCGGGGGTCCCTCCTCTGGAAACACCATATATTTT. The chain joins TRBV4-1 to TRBJ1-3, with a possible D match to TRBD1 (5 bases). This CDR3 has 19 amino acids. Trimming took off 0 bases at V and 0 bases at J, with 18 bases between the two ends. The germline gives CDR1 MGHRA, CDR2 YSYEKL.

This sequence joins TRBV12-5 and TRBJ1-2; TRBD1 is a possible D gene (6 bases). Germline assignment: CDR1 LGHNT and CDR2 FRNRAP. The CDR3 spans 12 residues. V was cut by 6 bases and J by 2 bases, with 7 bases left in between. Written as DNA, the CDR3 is TGTGCTAGTGGAGACAGGAACTATGGCTACACCTTC. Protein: CASGDRNYGYTF.

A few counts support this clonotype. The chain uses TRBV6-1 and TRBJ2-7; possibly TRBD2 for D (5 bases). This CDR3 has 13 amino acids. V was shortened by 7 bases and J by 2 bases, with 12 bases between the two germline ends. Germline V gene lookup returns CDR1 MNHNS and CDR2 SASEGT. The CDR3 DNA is TGTGCCAGCAAGGAGGACCCGACCTACGAGCAGTACTTC. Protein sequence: CASKEDPTYEQYF.

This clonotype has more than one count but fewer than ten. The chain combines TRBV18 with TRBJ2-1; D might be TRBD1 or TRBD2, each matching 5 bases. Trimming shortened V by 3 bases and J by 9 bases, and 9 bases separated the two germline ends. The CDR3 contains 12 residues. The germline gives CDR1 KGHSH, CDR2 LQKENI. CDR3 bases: TGTGCCAGCTCACCGGGGGTGGGTGAGCAGTTCTTC. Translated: CASSPGVGEQFF.

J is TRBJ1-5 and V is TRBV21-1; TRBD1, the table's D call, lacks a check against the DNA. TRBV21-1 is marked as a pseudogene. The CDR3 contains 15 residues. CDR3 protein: CASSPPGETGQPQHF. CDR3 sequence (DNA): TGTGCCAGCAGCCCCCCAGGCGAGACTGGGCAGCCCCAGCATTTT.

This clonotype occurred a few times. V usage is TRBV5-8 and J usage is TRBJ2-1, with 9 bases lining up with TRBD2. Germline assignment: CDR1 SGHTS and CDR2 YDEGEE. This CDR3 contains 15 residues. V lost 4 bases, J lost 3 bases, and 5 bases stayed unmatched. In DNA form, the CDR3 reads TGTGCCAGCAGCCCACGACTAGCGGTCTACAATGAGCAGTTCTTC. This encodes CASSPRLAVYNEQFF. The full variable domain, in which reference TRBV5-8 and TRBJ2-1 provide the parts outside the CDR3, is EAGVTQSPTHLIKTRGQQATLRCSPISGHTSVYWYQQALGLGLQFLLWYDEGEERNRGNFPPRFSGRQFPNYSSELNVNALELEDSALYLCASSPRLAVYNEQFFGPGTRLTVL.

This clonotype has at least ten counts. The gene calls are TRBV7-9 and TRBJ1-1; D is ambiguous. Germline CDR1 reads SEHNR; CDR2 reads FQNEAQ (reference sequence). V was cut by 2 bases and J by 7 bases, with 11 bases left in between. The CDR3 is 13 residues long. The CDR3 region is CASSLLEGIEAFF. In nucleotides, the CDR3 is TGTGCCAGCAGCTTATTAGAAGGGATTGAAGCTTTCTTT.

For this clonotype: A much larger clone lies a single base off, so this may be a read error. The CDR3 nucleotides read TGCAGAGCTAGAGAGACTCGTTCCTACAATGAGCAGTTCTTC. Translation gives CRARETRSYNEQFF. This rearrangement joins TRBV20-1 to TRBJ2-1; D gene ambiguous. This CDR3 has 14 residues. CDR1 is DFQATT, CDR2 SNEGSKA, per germline (reference sequence).

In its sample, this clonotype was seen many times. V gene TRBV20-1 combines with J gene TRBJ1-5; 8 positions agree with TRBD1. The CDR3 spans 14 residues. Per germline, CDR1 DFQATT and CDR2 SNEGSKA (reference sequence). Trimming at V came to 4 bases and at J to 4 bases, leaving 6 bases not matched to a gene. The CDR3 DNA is TGCAGTGCTACGCCGGGACAGGTAAATCAGCCCCAGCATTTT. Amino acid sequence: CSATPGQVNQPQHF.

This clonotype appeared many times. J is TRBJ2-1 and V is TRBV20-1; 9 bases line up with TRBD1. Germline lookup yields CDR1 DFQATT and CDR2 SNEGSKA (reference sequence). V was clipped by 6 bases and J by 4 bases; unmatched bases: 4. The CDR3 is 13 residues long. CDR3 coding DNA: TGCAGTGCCCCGACAGGGGGATACAATGAGCAGTTCTTC. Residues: CSAPTGGYNEQFF.

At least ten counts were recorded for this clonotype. DNA of the CDR3: TGTGCCATCAGTGAGTCGTCTTCAGCTAATCAGCCCCAGCATTTT. This sequence encodes CAISESSSANQPQHF. The chain joins TRBV10-3 to TRBJ1-5, with D uncertain. Trimming stripped 0 bases from V and 4 bases from J, with 10 bases between. Germline CDR1 and CDR2: ENHRY and SYGVKD. CDR3 length: 15 amino acids.

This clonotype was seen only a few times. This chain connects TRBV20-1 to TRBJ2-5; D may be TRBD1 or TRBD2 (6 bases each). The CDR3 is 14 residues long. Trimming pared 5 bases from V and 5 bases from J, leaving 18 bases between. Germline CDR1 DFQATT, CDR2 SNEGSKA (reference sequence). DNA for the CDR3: TGCAGTGCTTACGGAGCGAGGGGGAGGGAGACCCAGTACTTC. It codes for CSAYGARGRETQYF.

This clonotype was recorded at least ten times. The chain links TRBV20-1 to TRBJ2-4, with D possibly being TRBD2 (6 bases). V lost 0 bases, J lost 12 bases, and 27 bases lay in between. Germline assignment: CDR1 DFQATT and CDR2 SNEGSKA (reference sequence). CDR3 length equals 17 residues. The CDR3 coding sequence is TGCAGTGCTAGAGATAGAGTAACACGGCCGGGGGATTTTAATCAGTACTTC. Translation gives CSARDRVTRPGDFNQYF.

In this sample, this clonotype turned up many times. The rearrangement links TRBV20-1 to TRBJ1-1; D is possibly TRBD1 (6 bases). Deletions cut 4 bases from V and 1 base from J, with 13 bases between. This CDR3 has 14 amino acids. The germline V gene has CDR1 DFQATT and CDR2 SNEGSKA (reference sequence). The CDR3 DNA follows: TGCAGTGCTATCGTCGGGGGCCCGAACACTGAAGCTTTCTTT. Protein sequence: CSAIVGGPNTEAFF.

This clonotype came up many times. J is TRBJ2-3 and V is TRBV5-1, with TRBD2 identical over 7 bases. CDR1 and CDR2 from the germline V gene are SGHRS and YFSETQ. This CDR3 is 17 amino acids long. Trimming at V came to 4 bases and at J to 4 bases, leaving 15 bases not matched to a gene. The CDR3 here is CASSLRSSSGNPDTQYF. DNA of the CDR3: TGCGCCAGCAGCCTGAGGTCCTCCAGCGGGAATCCAGATACGCAGTATTTT.

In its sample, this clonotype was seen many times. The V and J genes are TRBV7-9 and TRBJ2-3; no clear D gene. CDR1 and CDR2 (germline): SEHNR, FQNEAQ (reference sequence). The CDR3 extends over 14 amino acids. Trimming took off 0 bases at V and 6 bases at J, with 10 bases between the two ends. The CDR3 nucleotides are TGTGCCAGCAGCTTAGCGCCTAGATCGGATACGCAGTATTTT. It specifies CASSLAPRSDTQYF.

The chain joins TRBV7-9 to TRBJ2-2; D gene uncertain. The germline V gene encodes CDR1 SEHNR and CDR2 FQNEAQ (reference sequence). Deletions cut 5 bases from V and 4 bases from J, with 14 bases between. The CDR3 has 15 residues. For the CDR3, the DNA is TGTGCCAGCAGCCTCAGTGTTCTCGGCACCGGGGAGCTGTTTTTT. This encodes CASSLSVLGTGELFF.

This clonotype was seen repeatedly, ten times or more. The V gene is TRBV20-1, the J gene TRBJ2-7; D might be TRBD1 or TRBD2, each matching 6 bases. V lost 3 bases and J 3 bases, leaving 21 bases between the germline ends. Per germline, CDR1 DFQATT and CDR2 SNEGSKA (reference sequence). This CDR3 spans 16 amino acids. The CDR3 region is CSASPGGQGPYYEQYF. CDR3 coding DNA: TGCAGTGCTAGCCCCGGGGGCCAGGGCCCTTACTACGAGCAGTACTTC.

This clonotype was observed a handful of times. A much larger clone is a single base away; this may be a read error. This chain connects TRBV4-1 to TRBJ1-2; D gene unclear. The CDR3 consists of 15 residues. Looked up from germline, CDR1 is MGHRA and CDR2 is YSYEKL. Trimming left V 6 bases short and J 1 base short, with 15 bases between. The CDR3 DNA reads TGCGCCAGCAGGAACGCCGGAAAGGTTAACTATGGCTACACCTTC. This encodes CASRNAGKVNYGYTF.

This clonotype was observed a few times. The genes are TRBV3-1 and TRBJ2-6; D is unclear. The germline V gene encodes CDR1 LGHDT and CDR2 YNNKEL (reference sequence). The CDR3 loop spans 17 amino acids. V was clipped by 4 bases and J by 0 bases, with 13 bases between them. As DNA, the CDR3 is TGTGCCAGCAGCCCCGGGCAGTTTACCTCTGGGGCCAACGTCCTGACTTTC. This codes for CASSPGQFTSGANVLTF.